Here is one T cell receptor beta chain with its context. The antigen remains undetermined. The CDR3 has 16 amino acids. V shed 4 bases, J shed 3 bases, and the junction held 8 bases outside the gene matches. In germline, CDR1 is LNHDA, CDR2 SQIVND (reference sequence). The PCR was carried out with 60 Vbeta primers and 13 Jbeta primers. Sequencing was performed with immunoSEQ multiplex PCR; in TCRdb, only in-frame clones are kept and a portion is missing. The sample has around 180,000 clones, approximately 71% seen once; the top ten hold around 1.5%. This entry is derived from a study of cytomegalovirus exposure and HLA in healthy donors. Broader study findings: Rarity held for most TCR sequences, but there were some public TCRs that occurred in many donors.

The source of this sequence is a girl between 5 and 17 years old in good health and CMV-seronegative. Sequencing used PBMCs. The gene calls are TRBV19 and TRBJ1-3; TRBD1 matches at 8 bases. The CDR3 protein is CASSTYDRGDGNTIYF. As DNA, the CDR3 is TGTGCCAGTAGTACCTACGACAGGGGCGATGGAAACACCATATATTTT.